This is a list of T cell receptor beta chains from one sample in a study of Graves' ophthalmopathy and Graves' hyperthyroidism. TCRdb ran MiXCR on the multiplex PCR reads and lists one entry per CDR3 protein. Of hundreds of thousands of distinct CDR3 sequences in the sample, about 24% were seen once. The sample taken for sequencing was peripheral blood. Receptor source: a woman aged 18-29 years with stable Graves' hyperthyroidism. Some clones in this sample may be carry-over from other donors' samples. CDR3s include the opening cysteine and the closing phenylalanine or tryptophan. The D gene is left open where the match is weak. Where a row states a size, it is once, few, many or the class of an expanded clone; other rows omit it.

TRBD2	many	TRBV5-1	TRBJ2-7	CASSFGLVDEQYF
.	many	TRBV5-1	TRBJ1-1	CASSLGGVNTEAFF
TRBD1	.	TRBV19	TRBJ1-1	CASSKTGGAVLNTEAFF
.	many	TRBV5-1	TRBJ1-2	CASSLDGTAVYGYTF
TRBD2	many	TRBV6-1	TRBJ2-3	CASSQRRAGGDTQYF
TRBD1	many	TRBV5-1	TRBJ2-7	CASSDRDSLYEQYF
.	few	TRBV5-1	TRBJ2-5	CASSPGFGGETQYF
TRBD2	many	TRBV28	TRBJ2-5	CASSCGLAGGKETQYF
.	.	TRBV7-2	TRBJ2-5	CASSLIGLGETQYF
.	many	TRBV19	TRBJ1-2	CASWEGRNYGYTF
.	.	TRBV13	TRBJ1-3	CASTGQLSGNTIYF
.	many	TRBV2	TRBJ1-1	CASSVIFQNTEAFF
TRBD2	many	TRBV29-1	TRBJ2-7	CSVYFSGGNEQYF
.	few	TRBV11-2	TRBJ2-7	CASSPPNRESEQYF
.	many	TRBV20-1	TRBJ2-7	CSATSSSYEQYF
TRBD1	few	TRBV5-1	TRBJ2-7	CASSGTGRDLYEQYF
TRBD2	many	TRBV7-6	TRBJ2-5	CASSLARAGGQETQYF
.	many	TRBV30	TRBJ1-1	CAWTDTEAFF
TRBD1	few	TRBV27	TRBJ1-5	CASSLLGVVKGAQPQHF
TRBD1	many	TRBV10-3	TRBJ1-2	CAISEYFWTGIIRFNYGYTF
TRBD1	many	TRBV6-5	TRBJ1-1	CASSYSKWDRGSSEAFF
TRBD1	few	TRBV30	TRBJ2-7	CAWMGQGPYEQYF
.	many	TRBV12-3/TRBV12-4	TRBJ1-1	CASSLSGNMNTEAFF
.	many	TRBV9	TRBJ2-7	CASSVGPTYEQYF
TRBD2	.	TRBV6-2/TRBV6-3	TRBJ2-7	CASRGLAVYYEQYF
.	many	TRBV13	TRBJ2-2	CASSLDLVAGELFF
.	many	TRBV19	TRBJ1-5	CASSIDPDEPQHF
TRBD2	few	TRBV5-1	TRBJ2-5	CASSISGGIQETQYF
.	many	TRBV6-1	TRBJ2-7	CASSESVYYEQYF
.	many	TRBV11-1	TRBJ2-2	CASSSHRRKAGNTGELFF
.	once	TRBV19	TRBJ1-1	CASSIPTTGMMNTEAFF
.	few	TRBV7-3	TRBJ1-1	CASSLGAYTEAFF
TRBD1	.	TRBV7-2	TRBJ1-5	CASSRTGGSQPQHF
.	many	TRBV7-8	TRBJ2-5	CASSLAQGGTQETQYF
.	.	TRBV6-1	TRBJ1-2	CASSVRTLDGYTF
TRBD2	few	TRBV6-1	TRBJ2-2	CVSSGGVTNTGELFF
.	many	TRBV12-3/TRBV12-4	TRBJ1-1	CASSLAEGANTEAFF
.	.	TRBV28	TRBJ1-2	CASSPFLVNYGYTF
.	few	TRBV29-1	TRBJ2-7	CSVGRLPNREQYF
TRBD1	many	TRBV6-5	TRBJ1-5	CASSSYRGQGGNQPQHF
.	.	TRBV24-1	TRBJ2-1	CATGNRGGEQFF
.	many	TRBV4-1	TRBJ2-2	CASSQGRGGTGELFF
TRBD2	.	TRBV3-1	TRBJ2-5	CASSPRTSESQWF
.	.	TRBV6-2/TRBV6-3	TRBJ1-5	CASSYSLRYSNQPQHF
.	many	TRBV5-1	TRBJ1-1	CASSLIGGGDTEAFF
.	many	TRBV10-3	TRBJ2-7	CAISEWQGHSYEQYF
.	many	TRBV20-1	TRBJ1-1	CSGQGGWYGVNTETFF
.	many	TRBV6-2/TRBV6-3	TRBJ1-2	CASSSVGGSGYTF
TRBD1	many	TRBV25-1	TRBJ2-2	CASSSGQGSTGELFF
TRBD2	.	TRBV7-2	TRBJ2-2	CASRRSGGATGELFF
.	many	TRBV6-1	TRBJ1-1	CASSAHQGMAEAEAFF
.	.	TRBV5-1	TRBJ2-4	CASSSGQFDIQYF
.	many	TRBV6-5	TRBJ1-2	CASSPGPPSYGYTF
.	once	TRBV12-3/TRBV12-4	TRBJ2-2	CASSLAEGTGELFF
.	once	TRBV28	TRBJ1-5	CASSLSLKDSLNQPQHF
TRBD1	many	TRBV10-3	TRBJ1-5	CAISRDRDQPQHF
.	many	TRBV20-1	TRBJ2-7	CSARDFEGSDFAYEQYF